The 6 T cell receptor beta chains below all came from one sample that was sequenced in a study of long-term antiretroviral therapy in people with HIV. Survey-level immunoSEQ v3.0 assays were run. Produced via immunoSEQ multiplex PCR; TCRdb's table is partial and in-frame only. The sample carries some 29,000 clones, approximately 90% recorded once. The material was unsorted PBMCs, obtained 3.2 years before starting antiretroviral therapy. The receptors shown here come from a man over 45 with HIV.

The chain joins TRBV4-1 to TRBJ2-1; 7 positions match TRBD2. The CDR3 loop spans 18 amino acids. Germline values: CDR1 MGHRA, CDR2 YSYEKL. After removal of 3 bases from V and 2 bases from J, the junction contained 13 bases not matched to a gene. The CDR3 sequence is CASSHSGPGTKTYNEQFF. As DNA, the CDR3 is TGCGCCAGCAGCCACAGCGGACCGGGGACTAAGACCTACAATGAGCAGTTCTTC.

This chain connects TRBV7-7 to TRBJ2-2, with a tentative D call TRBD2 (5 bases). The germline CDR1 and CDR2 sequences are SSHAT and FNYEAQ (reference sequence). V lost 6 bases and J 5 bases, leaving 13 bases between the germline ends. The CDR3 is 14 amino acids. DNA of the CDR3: TGTGCCAGCAGTCCTCGCACGGGGACCGGGGAGCTGTTTTTT. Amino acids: CASSPRTGTGELFF.

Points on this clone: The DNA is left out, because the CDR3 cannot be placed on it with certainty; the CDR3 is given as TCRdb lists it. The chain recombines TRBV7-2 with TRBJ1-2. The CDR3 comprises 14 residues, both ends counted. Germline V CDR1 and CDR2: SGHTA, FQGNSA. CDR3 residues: CASGSGRAAYGYTF.

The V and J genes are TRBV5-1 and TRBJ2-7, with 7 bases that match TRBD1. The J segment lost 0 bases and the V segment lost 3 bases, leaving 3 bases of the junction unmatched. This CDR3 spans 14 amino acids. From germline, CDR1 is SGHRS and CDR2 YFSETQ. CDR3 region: CASSSTGSSYEQYF. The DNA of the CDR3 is TGCGCCAGCAGCTCGACAGGGAGCTCCTACGAGCAGTACTTC.

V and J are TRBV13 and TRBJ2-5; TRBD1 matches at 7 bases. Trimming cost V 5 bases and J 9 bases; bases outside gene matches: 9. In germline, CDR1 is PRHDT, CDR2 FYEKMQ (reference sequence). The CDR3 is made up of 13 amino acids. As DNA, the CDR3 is TGTGCCAGCAGCGGACAGGTTTCCGTCCCCCAGTACTTC. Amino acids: CASSGQVSVPQYF.

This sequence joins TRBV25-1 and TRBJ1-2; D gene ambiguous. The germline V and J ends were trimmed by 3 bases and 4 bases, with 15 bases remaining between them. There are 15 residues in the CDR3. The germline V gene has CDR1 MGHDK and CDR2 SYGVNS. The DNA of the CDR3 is TGTGCCAGCAGTGAGTCGACTCCAAAGGGCTATGGCTACACCTTC. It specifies CASSESTPKGYGYTF.